These 12 T cell receptor beta chains were all obtained from the same sample, sequenced in a study of cytomegalovirus exposure and HLA in healthy donors. The PCR ran on 60 Vbeta and 13 Jbeta primers. The repertoire was sequenced with immunoSEQ multiplex PCR; TCRdb's copy has only in-frame clones and lacks some. The data contain about 82,000 clones, around 10% of them singletons. The source material was PBMCs. These receptors were taken from a man aged 55 to 70 in good health and CMV-seropositive.

Only a few counts were recorded for this clone. The CDR3: CASKRGWVTGELFF. In DNA form, the CDR3 reads TGTGCCAGCAAAAGGGGCTGGGTCACCGGGGAGCTGTTTTTT. The gene calls are TRBV2 and TRBJ2-2; a possible D gene is TRBD1 (5 bases). Per germline, CDR1 SNHLY and CDR2 FYNNEI. The CDR3 loop spans 14 amino acids. The V gene lost 7 bases and the J gene lost 4 bases, with 13 bases spanning the gap.

In its sample, this clone was seen a few times. The chain links TRBV7-9 to TRBJ2-1; possibly TRBD2 for D (5 bases). CDR1 is SEHNR, CDR2 FQNEAQ, per germline (reference sequence). The CDR3 contains 15 residues. The V end lost 1 base, the J end lost 5 bases, and 12 bases lay between the germline ends. The CDR3: CASSLGTSGDNEQFF. The CDR3, as DNA: TGTGCCAGCAGCTTAGGGACGTCCGGGGACAATGAGCAGTTCTTC.

The chain combines TRBV5-1 with TRBJ2-5, with D tentatively TRBD1 (5 bases). There are 14 residues in the CDR3. Germline loops: CDR1 SGHRS, CDR2 YFSETQ. Trimming removed 5 bases at V and 1 base at J, with 12 bases between. This CDR3 reads CASRGLQAQETQYF. CDR3 nucleotides: TGCGCCAGCAGGGGGCTACAGGCCCAAGAGACCCAGTACTTC. The whole variable domain, remainder taken from reference TRBV5-1 and TRBJ2-5, is KAGVTQTPRYLIKTRGQQVTLSCSPISGHRSVSWYQQTPGQGLQFLFEYFSETQRNKGNFPGRFSGRQFSNSRSEMNVSTLELGDSALYLCASRGLQAQETQYFGPGTRLLVL.

Worth noting for this clone: Different DNA sequences within this sample yield the same CDR3. The rearrangement links TRBV19 to TRBJ1-2; 7 bases align to TRBD1. The CDR3 is 14 amino acids. The junction had 5 bases not matched to a gene; V was cut back by 3 bases and J by 4 bases. Germline lookup yields CDR1 LNHDA and CDR2 SQIVND (reference sequence). For the CDR3, the DNA is TGTGCCAGTAGTATTGCAAGGGACAGCTATGGCTACACCTTC. Its protein product is CASSIARDSYGYTF.

The chain's CDR3 is CALGGGPGELFF. The CDR3 DNA reads as TGTGCCTTAGGTGGGGGACCAGGGGAACTGTTTTTT. The chain recombines TRBV30 with TRBJ1-4; tentative D call: TRBD1 (6 bases). Trimming cost V 7 bases and J 12 bases, with 18 bases left between them. This CDR3 spans 12 amino acids. Per germline, CDR1 GTSNPN and CDR2 SVGIG (reference sequence).

This clone showed up just a few times. The chain is built from TRBV28 and TRBJ2-7; TRBD1 matches 10 bases. Looked up from germline, CDR1 is MDHEN and CDR2 is SYDVKM. CDR3 length: 14 amino acids. The V segment lost 4 bases and the J segment 5 bases; nucleotides outside the gene matches: 5. The CDR3 DNA reads as TGTGCCAGCAGTTCCTCGGACAGGGGGGACGAGCAGTACGTC. Its protein is CASSSSDRGDEQYV.

V usage is TRBV28 and J usage is TRBJ2-7; no clear D. V dropped 3 bases and J dropped 4 bases, with 7 bases sitting between them. The CDR3 length is 12 residues. Germline assignment: CDR1 MDHEN and CDR2 SYDVKM. CDR3 residues: CASSLLRYEQYF. The CDR3 DNA sequence: TGTGCCAGCAGTTTGTTGCGGTACGAGCAGTACTTC.

The chain combines TRBV2 with TRBJ1-5; D is undetermined. V lost 11 bases and J lost 1, with 12 bases in between. The germline V gene has CDR1 SNHLY and CDR2 FYNNEI. There are 13 residues in the CDR3. The CDR3 reads CAGREGSNQPQHF. The CDR3 DNA reads TGTGCCGGTCGGGAGGGAAGCAATCAGCCCCAGCATTTT.

This rearrangement joins TRBV7-8 to TRBJ2-7; no reliable D call. V lost 5 bases, J lost 4 bases, and 6 bases lay in between. The CDR3 runs 11 residues. The germline V gene encodes CDR1 SGHVS and CDR2 FQNEAQ. CDR3 sequence: CASSPRYEQYF. CDR3 coding DNA: TGTGCCAGCAGCCCTCGTTACGAGCAGTACTTC.

The chain recombines TRBV6-6 with TRBJ2-1, with TRBD2 matching 10 bases. V lost 6 bases and J lost 7; bases outside the gene matches: 12. CDR1 MNHNY and CDR2 SVGAGI come from the germline V gene (reference sequence). The CDR3 consists of 16 residues. The CDR3 DNA reads as TGTGCCAGCAGGGATCACAGCGGGAGGGTGCGGAATGAGCAGTTCTTC. As protein: CASRDHSGRVRNEQFF.

The rearrangement uses TRBV10-3 and TRBJ2-7; no clear D. This CDR3 is 15 amino acids long. The germline V gene encodes CDR1 ENHRY and CDR2 SYGVKD. V was shortened by 1 base and J by 7 bases, with 17 bases between the two germline ends. This chain's CDR3 is CAISELLTPPGEQYV. The DNA of the CDR3 is TGTGCCATCAGTGAGTTGCTGACCCCCCCCGGGGAGCAGTACGTC.

There are a few counts of this clone. The chain carries TRBV7-2 and TRBJ2-2, with 9 nucleotides matching TRBD1. The V gene end was trimmed by 3 bases and the J gene end by 7 bases; junction bases not matched to a gene: 3. Germline CDR1 SGHTA, CDR2 FQGNSA. The CDR3 totals 14 residues. Here the CDR3 reads CASSLRQGVGELFF. The CDR3 DNA follows: TGTGCCAGCAGCTTGCGACAGGGGGTCGGGGAGCTGTTTTTT.